The clone carrying this T cell receptor (beta chain) was detected only a few times. Its antigen is not identified. This specimen comes from a study of early T cells in non-severe SARS-CoV-2 infection. Turning to the study itself: Sequencing used unsorted whole-blood bulk RNA, so chains lack pairing. Whole-study findings and limits: Missing private and CD4 specificities, VDJdb matching favored anti-spike CD8 responses.

Researchers attached unique molecular identifiers to individual cDNA molecules. TCRdb called the 5' RACE reads again in MiXCR, with one record for every CDR3 protein. This sample has about 61,000 distinct CDR3 sequences, with 10% to 11% found just once. The CDR3 sequence is 17 residues long. Between the trimmed V and J ends, which lost 6 bases and 9 bases, there was a span of 30 bases. The V call is TRBV12-3 or TRBV12-4, the J call TRBJ2-7; TRBD1 is a possible D gene (6 bases). The sequence came from an adult who was a healthcare worker with PCR-confirmed SARS-CoV-2 infection or an uninfected control (not recorded which). The sample taken for sequencing was whole blood. CDR3 residues: CASSPPARTVTRGRQYF. CDR3 nucleotides: TGTGCCAGCAGCCCACCAGCCCGGACAGTCACCCGGGGTCGGCAGTACTTC.